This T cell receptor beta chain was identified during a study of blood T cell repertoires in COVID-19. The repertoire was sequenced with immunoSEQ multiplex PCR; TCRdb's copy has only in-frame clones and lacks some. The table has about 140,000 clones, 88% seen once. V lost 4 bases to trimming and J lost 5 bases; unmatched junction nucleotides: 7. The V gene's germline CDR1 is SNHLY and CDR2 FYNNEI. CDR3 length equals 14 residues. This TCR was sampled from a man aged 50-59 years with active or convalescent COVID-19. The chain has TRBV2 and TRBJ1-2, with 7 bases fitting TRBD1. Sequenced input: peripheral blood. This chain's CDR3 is CASSVGRGSYGYTF. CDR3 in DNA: TGTGCCAGCAGTGTGGGCAGGGGGTCATATGGCTACACCTTC.